What follows are 10 T cell receptor beta chains derived from one specimen sequenced in a study of Ad26.COV2.S vaccination and SARS-CoV-2 variants. Treatment denoted: 15 to 20 received Ad26.COV2.S at low or high dose, single or two shots; a few received placebo; per-sample allocation not given. Sampling was done on day 63 after the first vaccine or placebo injection. Libraries were prepared by immunoSEQ multiplex PCR; TCRdb keeps only in-frame clonotypes and omits some of them. Of 350,000 to 450,000 clones in the sample, about nine tenths were seen once. The specimen comprised peripheral blood, sampled in a trial of Ad26.COV2.S vaccine versus placebo. These receptors all come from a person between 18 and 59 years old who received the Ad26.COV2.S COVID-19 vaccine or a placebo.

This clone showed up just a few times. CDR3 in DNA: TGTGCCAGTAGTATGGGCAGTTTCAGCAATCAGCCCCAGCATTTT. Amino acid sequence: CASSMGSFSNQPQHF. J is TRBJ1-5 and V is TRBV19; D is uncertain. Trimming cost V 3 bases and J 1 base, with 10 bases left between them. The CDR3 contains 15 residues. Germline V gene data show CDR1 as LNHDA and CDR2 as SQIVND (reference sequence).

The CDR3 region has the DNA TGTGCCAGCAGCTTAAGCGGGGGGACTTACAATGAGCAGTTCTTC. Amino acid sequence: CASSLSGGTYNEQFF. This chain links TRBV7-8 with TRBJ2-1; 9 nucleotides agree with TRBD2. Per germline, CDR1 SGHVS and CDR2 FQNEAQ. V lost 2 bases, J lost 4 bases, and 3 bases stayed unmatched. This CDR3 contains 15 residues.

V and J are TRBV3-1 (or the pseudogene TRBV3-2) and TRBJ1-2, with 11 bases that match TRBD1. The ends lost 1 base at V and 3 bases at J; junction bases unmatched: 10. This CDR3 has 18 amino acids. The germline V gene encodes CDR1 LGHDT and CDR2 YNNKEL (reference sequence). CDR3 in amino acids: CASSQGYRTGGEDYGYTF. The CDR3 region has the DNA TGTGCCAGCAGCCAAGGATATCGGACAGGGGGCGAAGACTATGGCTACACCTTC.

The V and J genes are TRBV30 and TRBJ1-4, with 9 bases lining up with TRBD1. The V and J ends lost 0 bases and 5 bases, in that order; junction bases with no gene match: 10. The CDR3 has 17 amino acids. The germline gives CDR1 GTSNPN, CDR2 SVGIG (reference sequence). The DNA for the CDR3 is TGTGCCTGGAGTGTATCGGCACAGGGGGCGCGGAATGAAAAACTGTTTTTT. It translates to CAWSVSAQGARNEKLFF. The complete variable domain, with remaining parts taken from reference TRBV30 and TRBJ1-4, reads SQTIHQWPATLVQPVGSPLSLECTVEGTSNPNLYWYRQAAGRGLQLLFYSVGIGQISSEVPQNLSASRPQDRQFILSSKKLLLSDSGFYLCAWSVSAQGARNEKLFFGSGTQLSVL.

This chain links TRBV7-9 with TRBJ1-1; D not certain. CDR1 and CDR2 (germline): SEHNR, FQNEAQ (reference sequence). V lost 5 bases to trimming and J lost 7 bases, with 11 bases between them. The CDR3 is 12 amino acids. CDR3 residues: CASSKDRNEAFF. The DNA for the CDR3 is TGTGCCAGCAGCAAGGACCGAAATGAAGCTTTCTTT.

The chain employs TRBV7-9 and TRBJ2-7; TRBD2 is a possible D gene (5 bases). Germline CDR1 SEHNR, CDR2 FQNEAQ (reference sequence). Trimming shortened V by 5 bases and J by 4 bases, and 9 bases separated the two germline ends. This CDR3 has 12 amino acids. CDR3 DNA sequence: TGTGCCAGCAGCGAACTAGAGTACGAGCAGTACTTC. Its protein product is CASSELEYEQYF. Complete variable domain (other parts from reference TRBV7-9 and TRBJ2-7): DTGVSQNPRHKITKRGQNVTFRCDPISEHNRLYWYRQTLGQGPEFLTYFQNEAQLEKSRLLSDRFSAERPKGSFSTLEIQRTEQGDSAMYLCASSELEYEQYFGPGTRLTVT.

V and J are TRBV3-1 (or the pseudogene TRBV3-2) and TRBJ2-5; D remains ambiguous. CDR1 is LGHDT and CDR2 is YNNKEL in the germline V gene (reference sequence). This CDR3 spans 12 amino acids. V was clipped by 1 base and J by 7 bases, with 7 bases between them. The DNA for the CDR3 is TGTGCCAGCAGCCAAGTTACGCGGACCCAGTACTTC. Translated, it gives CASSQVTRTQYF.

This clone was seen only once. One end of the junction is discordant with germline, which a read error may explain. The chain combines TRBV7-7 with TRBJ1-1, with D unclear. Germline V gene sequence: CDR1 SSHAT, CDR2 FNYEAQ (reference sequence). This CDR3 has 13 residues. CDR3 in DNA: TGTGCTAGCAGCTTCGGTGAGAACACTGAAGCTTTCTTT. Translation gives CASSFGENTEAFF.

The CDR3 sequence: CASSQQGHGTDTQYF. DNA for the CDR3: TGTGCCAGCAGCCAGCAGGGGCACGGCACAGATACGCAGTATTTT. The chain recombines TRBV13 with TRBJ2-3; TRBD1 might be the D (6 bases). V was cut by 5 bases and J by 1 base, with 13 bases left in between. From germline, CDR1 is PRHDT and CDR2 FYEKMQ (reference sequence). This CDR3 contains 15 residues.

The chain combines TRBV3-1 (or the pseudogene TRBV3-2) with TRBJ2-7; 9 bases line up with TRBD1. CDR3 length equals 17 residues. After removal of 3 bases from V and 2 bases from J, the junction contained 11 bases not matched to a gene. CDR1 and CDR2 (germline): LGHDT, YNNKEL (reference sequence). The CDR3 nucleotides are TGTGCCAGCAGCCAGAAATTTACAGGGGGCTGGCCCTACGAGCAGTACTTC. Encoded protein: CASSQKFTGGWPYEQYF.